Listed below are T cell receptor beta chains from one sample, sequenced in a study of blood T cell repertoires in COVID-19. Profiling relied on immunoSEQ multiplex PCR, and the TCRdb table lists in-frame clones only, not all of them. The sample gives about 300,000 clones, around 90% of which show up once; 1.5% to 2% is in the top ten. Specimen: PBMCs or T cells enriched from blood (not recorded which). The origin of the receptors is a woman aged 40 to 49 who had recovered from COVID-19. CDR3s include the opening cysteine and the closing phenylalanine or tryptophan.

V gene | CDR3 protein
TRBV2 | CASSLDRGTDTQYF
TRBV14 | CASSQELGAVYEQYF
TRBV19 | CASSILYRATNEKLFF
TRBV4-2 | CASSHSGDGAEKTYEQYF
TRBV7-6 | CASSSGVQGRNQPQHF
TRBV7-2 | CASVNSRVNTEAFF
TRBV7-2 | CASSFDTLTEAFF
TRBV7-2 | CASSLQTGGWTEAFF
TRBV28 | CASSSGPGRAGYTF
TRBV30 | CAWSRYSGNTIYF
TRBV2 | CASSGGGNSPLHF
TRBV7-3 | CASSLGGAGETQYF
TRBV18 | CASSPLSGQGNEKLFF
TRBV5-1 | CASSPYMMNTEAFF
TRBV3-1/TRBV3-2 | CASSQVGGVGNSPLHF
TRBV2 | CASSTSGPGVGELFF
TRBV30 | CAWSRGSGRIDTQYF
TRBV4-1 | CASSQEGQAGNTIYF
TRBV3-1/TRBV3-2 | CASSQEAGGHTDTQYF
TRBV5-1 | CASSPGRGTFWTEAFF
TRBV6-2/TRBV6-3 | CASSYRSSYNSPLHF
TRBV5-4 | CASSLSQGEYGYTF
TRBV7-7 | CASSPTGAGETQYF
TRBV5-1 | CASRPEGAHRYTF
TRBV6-6 | CASRRSGSTGELFF
TRBV7-9 | CASRPKGVGNTEAFF
TRBV10-1 | CASSESTGQGIAGRQPQHF
TRBV19 | CASKPGHTTGELFF
TRBV6-5 | CASSPRQGVSEQYF
TRBV5-1 | CASSLQPQGAAEQYF
TRBV3-1/TRBV3-2 | CASSQQDSPLHF
TRBV10-3 | CAISEPSTGFGQYF
TRBV5-1 | CASSSSTGYEGYTF
TRBV6-5 | CASRRQGPDTQYF
TRBV27 | CASSARTPGRDGYTF